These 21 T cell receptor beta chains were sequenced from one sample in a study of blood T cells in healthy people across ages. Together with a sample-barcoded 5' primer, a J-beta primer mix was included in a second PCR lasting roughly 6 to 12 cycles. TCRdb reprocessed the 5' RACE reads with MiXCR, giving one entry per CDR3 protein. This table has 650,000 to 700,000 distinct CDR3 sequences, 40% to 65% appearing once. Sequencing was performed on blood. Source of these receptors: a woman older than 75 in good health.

In nucleotides, the CDR3 is TGTGCCAGCAGGCCGGCCGGGTCAGATACGCAGTATTTT. Encoded protein: CASRPAGSDTQYF. The gene calls are TRBV12-3 or TRBV12-4 and TRBJ2-3; D unresolved. Trimming took off 6 bases at V and 4 bases at J, with 11 bases between the two ends. The CDR3 covers 13 residues.

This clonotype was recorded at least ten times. The DNA of the CDR3 is TGCAGTGCTAGAGGAGGGGATCAGCCCCAGCATTTT. Protein: CSARGGDQPQHF. The chain uses TRBV20-1 and TRBJ1-5; D perhaps matches TRBD1 (5 bases). V lost 1 base and J 5 bases, leaving 6 bases between the germline ends. Germline loops: CDR1 DFQATT, CDR2 SNEGSKA (reference sequence). CDR3 length: 12 residues.

The CDR3 spells CASSQGVPGLLGEQYF. The CDR3 DNA reads as TGTGCCAGCAGCCAGGGGGTCCCCGGGCTACTCGGGGAGCAGTACTTC. The rearrangement joins TRBV9 to TRBJ2-7, with TRBD1 matching over 7 bases. J gave up 7 bases and V 4 bases, and 17 bases lay outside the gene matches. CDR1 and CDR2 from the germline V gene are SGDLS and YYNGEE. This CDR3 is built from 16 residues.

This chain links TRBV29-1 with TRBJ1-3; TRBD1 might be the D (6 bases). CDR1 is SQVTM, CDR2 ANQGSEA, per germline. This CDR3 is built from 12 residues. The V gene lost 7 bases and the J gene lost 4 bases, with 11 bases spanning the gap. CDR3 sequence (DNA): TGCAGCGGCGGGGGGCAGGGAAACACCATATATTTT. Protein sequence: CSGGGQGNTIYF.

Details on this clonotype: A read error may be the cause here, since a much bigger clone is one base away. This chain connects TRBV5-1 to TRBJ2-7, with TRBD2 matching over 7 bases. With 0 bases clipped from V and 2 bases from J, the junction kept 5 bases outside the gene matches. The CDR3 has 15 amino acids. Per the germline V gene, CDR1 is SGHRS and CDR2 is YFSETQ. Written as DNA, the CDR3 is TGCGCCAGCAGCTTGGAGGCTAGCGGCACCTACGAGCAGTACTTC. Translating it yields CASSLEASGTYEQYF.

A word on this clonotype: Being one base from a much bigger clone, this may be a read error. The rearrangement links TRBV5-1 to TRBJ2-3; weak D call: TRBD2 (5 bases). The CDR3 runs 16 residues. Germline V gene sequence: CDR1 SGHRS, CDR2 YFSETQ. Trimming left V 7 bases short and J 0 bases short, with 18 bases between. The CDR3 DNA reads TGCGCCAGCGGCTCGACCCCCAGGACTAGCACAGATACGCAGTATTTT. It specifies CASGSTPRTSTDTQYF.

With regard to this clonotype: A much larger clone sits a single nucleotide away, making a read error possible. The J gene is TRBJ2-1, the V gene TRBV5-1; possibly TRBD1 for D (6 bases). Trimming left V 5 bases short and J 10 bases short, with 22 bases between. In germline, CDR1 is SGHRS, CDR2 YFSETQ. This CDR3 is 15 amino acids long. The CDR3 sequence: CASSSVGQTIEEQFF. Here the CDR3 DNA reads TGCGCCAGCAGTTCGGTAGGACAGACCATAGAAGAGCAGTTCTTC.

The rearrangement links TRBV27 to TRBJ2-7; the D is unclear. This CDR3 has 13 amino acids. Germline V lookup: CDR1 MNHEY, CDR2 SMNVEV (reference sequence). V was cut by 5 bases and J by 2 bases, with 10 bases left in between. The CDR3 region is CASSTNSAYEQYF. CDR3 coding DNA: TGTGCCAGCAGTACAAACTCAGCCTACGAGCAGTACTTC.

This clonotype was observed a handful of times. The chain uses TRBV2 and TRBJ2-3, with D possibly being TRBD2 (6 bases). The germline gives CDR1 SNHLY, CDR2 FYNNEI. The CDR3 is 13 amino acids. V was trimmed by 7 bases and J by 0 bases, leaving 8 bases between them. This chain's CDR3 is CASKRGSTDTQYF. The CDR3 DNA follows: TGTGCCAGCAAACGGGGGAGCACAGATACGCAGTATTTT.

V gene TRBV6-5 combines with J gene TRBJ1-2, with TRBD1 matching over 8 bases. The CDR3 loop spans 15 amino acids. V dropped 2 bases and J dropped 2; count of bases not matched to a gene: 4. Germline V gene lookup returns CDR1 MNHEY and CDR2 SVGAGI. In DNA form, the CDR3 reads TGTGCCAGCAGTTACCTCACAGGGGGGAACTATGGCTACACCTTC. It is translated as CASSYLTGGNYGYTF.

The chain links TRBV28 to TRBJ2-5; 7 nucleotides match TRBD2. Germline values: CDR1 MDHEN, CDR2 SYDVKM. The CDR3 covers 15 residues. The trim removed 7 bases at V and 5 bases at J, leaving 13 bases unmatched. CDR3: CASKPTSDPGETQYF. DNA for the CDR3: TGTGCCAGCAAGCCAACTAGCGACCCCGGGGAGACCCAGTACTTC.

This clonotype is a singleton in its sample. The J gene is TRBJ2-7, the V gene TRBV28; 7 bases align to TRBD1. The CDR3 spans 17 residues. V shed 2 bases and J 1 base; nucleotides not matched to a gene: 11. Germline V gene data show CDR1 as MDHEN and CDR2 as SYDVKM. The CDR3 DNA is TGTGCCAGCAGTTTAGACAGGGTGGGGGTTAAATCCTACGAGCAGTACTTC. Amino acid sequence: CASSLDRVGVKSYEQYF.

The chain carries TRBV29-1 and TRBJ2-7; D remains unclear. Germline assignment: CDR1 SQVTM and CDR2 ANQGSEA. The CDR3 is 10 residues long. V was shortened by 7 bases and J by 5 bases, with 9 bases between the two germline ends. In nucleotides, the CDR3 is TGCAGCGCCCAAGCCGACGAGCAGTACTTC. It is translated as CSAQADEQYF.

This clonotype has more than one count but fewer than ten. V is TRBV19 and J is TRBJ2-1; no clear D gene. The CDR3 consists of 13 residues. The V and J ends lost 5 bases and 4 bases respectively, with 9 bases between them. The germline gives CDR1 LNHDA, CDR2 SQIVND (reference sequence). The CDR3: CASSVQVYNEQFF. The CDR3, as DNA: TGTGCCAGTAGTGTTCAGGTTTACAATGAGCAGTTCTTC.

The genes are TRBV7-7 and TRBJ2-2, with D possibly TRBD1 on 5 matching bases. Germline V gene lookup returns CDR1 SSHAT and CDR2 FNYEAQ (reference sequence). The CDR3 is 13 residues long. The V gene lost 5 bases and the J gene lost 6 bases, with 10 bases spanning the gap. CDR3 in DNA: TGTGCCAGCAGCGCCGACAGACCCGGGGAGCTGTTTTTT. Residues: CASSADRPGELFF.

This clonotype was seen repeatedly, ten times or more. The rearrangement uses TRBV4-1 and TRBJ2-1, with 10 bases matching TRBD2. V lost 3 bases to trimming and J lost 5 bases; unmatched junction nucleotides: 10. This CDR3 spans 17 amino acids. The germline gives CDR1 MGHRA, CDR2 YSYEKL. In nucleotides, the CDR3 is TGCGCCAGCAGCCATAGTCTAGCGGGAGCCAAAGACAATGAGCAGTTCTTC. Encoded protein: CASSHSLAGAKDNEQFF.

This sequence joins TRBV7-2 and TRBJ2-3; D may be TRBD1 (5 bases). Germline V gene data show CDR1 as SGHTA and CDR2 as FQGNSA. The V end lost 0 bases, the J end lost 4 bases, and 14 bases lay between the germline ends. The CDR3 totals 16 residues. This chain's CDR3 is CASSLAAGSPPDTQYF. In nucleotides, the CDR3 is TGTGCCAGCAGCTTAGCCGCAGGGTCCCCGCCAGATACGCAGTATTTT.

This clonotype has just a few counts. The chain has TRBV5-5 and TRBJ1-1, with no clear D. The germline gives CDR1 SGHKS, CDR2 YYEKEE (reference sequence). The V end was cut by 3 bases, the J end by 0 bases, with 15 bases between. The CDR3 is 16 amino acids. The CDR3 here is CASSSQTRPLNTEAFF. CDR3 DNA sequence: TGTGCCAGCAGCTCTCAGACACGACCTCTGAACACTGAAGCTTTCTTT.

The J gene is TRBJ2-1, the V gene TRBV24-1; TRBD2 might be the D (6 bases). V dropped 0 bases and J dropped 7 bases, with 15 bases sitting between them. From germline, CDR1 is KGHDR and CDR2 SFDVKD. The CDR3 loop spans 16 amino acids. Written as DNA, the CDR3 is TGTGCCACCAGTGATTTGAGAGGGGCGGGGATAAATGAGCAGTTCTTC. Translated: CATSDLRGAGINEQFF.

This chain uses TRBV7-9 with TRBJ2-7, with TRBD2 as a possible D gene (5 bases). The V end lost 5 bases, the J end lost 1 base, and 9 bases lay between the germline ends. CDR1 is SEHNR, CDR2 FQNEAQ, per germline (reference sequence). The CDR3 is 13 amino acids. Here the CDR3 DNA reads TGTGCCAGCAGCACCGGGGTTTCCTACGAGCAGTACTTC. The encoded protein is CASSTGVSYEQYF.

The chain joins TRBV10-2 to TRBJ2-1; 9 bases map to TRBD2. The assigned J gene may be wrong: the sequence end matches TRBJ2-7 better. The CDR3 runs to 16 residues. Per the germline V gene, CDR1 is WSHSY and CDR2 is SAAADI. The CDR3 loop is CASRGLLTSGYNEQYF. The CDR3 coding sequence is TGCGCCAGCAGGGGACTGTTGACTAGCGGATACAATGAGCAGTACTTC.